The 16 T cell receptor beta chains below all came from one sample that was sequenced in a study of T cell repertoires in cytomegalovirus infection. TCRdb re-derived calls from the reads in MiXCR, one entry per CDR3 protein. This table holds almost 500,000 distinct CDR3 sequences, roughly 10% found once. Sequencing used PBMCs. The source is a human donor in good health (CMV status not recorded). Some clones in this sample may be carry-over from other donors' samples.

In this sample, this clonotype turned up many times. This chain connects TRBV6-1 to TRBJ1-1; D is uncertain. There are 14 residues in the CDR3. Trimming left V 3 bases short and J 6 bases short, with 14 bases between. The germline V gene encodes CDR1 MNHNS and CDR2 SASEGT. The CDR3 reads CASSDAGPRPEAFF. Written as DNA, the CDR3 is TGTGCCAGCAGTGACGCCGGGCCTCGACCTGAAGCTTTCTTT.

This clonotype was seen many times. The chain links TRBV29-1 to TRBJ2-5; TRBD1 might be the D (6 bases). CDR1 is SQVTM, CDR2 ANQGSEA, per germline. Trimming removed 6 bases from V and 2 bases from J, with 13 bases in between. CDR3 length: 13 amino acids. This chain's CDR3 is CSVNRDTQETQYF. CDR3 nucleotides: TGCAGCGTAAACCGGGACACACAAGAGACCCAGTACTTC.

In its sample, this clonotype was seen many times. The chain employs TRBV6-2 or TRBV6-3 and TRBJ2-6; 13 bases match TRBD2. This CDR3 region has 19 residues. From germline, CDR1 is MNHEY and CDR2 SVGEGT. After removal of 6 bases from V and 1 base from J, the junction contained 9 bases not matched to a gene. CDR3 sequence: CASSLTRLAGGSGANVLTF. The CDR3 nucleotides read TGTGCCAGCAGCCTAACTAGACTAGCGGGAGGATCTGGGGCCAACGTCCTGACTTTC.

This clonotype was seen many times. The genes are TRBV10-3 and TRBJ2-1, with 10 bases fitting TRBD1. Germline CDR1 is ENHRY and CDR2 is SYGVKD. Trimming cost V 9 bases and J 3 bases; bases outside gene matches: 2. The CDR3 spans 13 residues. CDR3 nucleotides: TGTGCCATTGGGGACAGGGGCTACAATGAGCAGTTCTTC. Translating gives CAIGDRGYNEQFF.

This clonotype was found many times. V gene TRBV7-9 combines with J gene TRBJ2-7; 8 bases line up with TRBD1. The V gene end was trimmed by 8 bases and the J gene end by 4 bases; junction bases not matched to a gene: 10. Germline loops: CDR1 SEHNR, CDR2 FQNEAQ (reference sequence). CDR3 length equals 14 residues. The DNA of the CDR3 is TGTGCCAGCCGGCCGGGACAGGCACTATACGAGCAGTACTTC. Its translation is CASRPGQALYEQYF.

This clonotype was picked up many times. V is TRBV11-3 and J is TRBJ2-2; D perhaps matches TRBD1 (6 bases). The CDR3 is 16 amino acids. Trimming shortened V by 3 bases and J by 1 base, and 12 bases separated the two germline ends. The germline gives CDR1 SGHNT, CDR2 YENEEA. CDR3 amino acids: CASSLGYRVNTGELFF. The CDR3 DNA is TGTGCCAGCAGCTTGGGGTACAGGGTGAACACCGGGGAGCTGTTTTTT. Drawing the rest from reference TRBV11-3 and TRBJ2-2, the complete variable domain is EAGVVQSPRYKIIEKKQPVAFWCNPISGHNTLYWYLQNLGQGPELLIRYENEEAVDDSQLPKDRFSAERLKGVDSTLKIQPAELGDSAVYLCASSLGYRVNTGELFFGEGSRLTVL.

This clonotype has a count of ten or more. The genes are TRBV11-2 and TRBJ2-3; D gene uncertain. The CDR3 has 14 amino acids. Germline loops: CDR1 SGHAT, CDR2 FQNNGV. V was cut by 5 bases and J by 0 bases, with 9 bases left in between. The CDR3 nucleotides read TGTGCCAGCAGCCCATTCTCTAGCACAGATACGCAGTATTTT. Protein sequence: CASSPFSSTDTQYF. Together with reference TRBV11-2 and TRBJ2-3, the CDR3 gives the full variable domain: EAGVAQSPRYKIIEKRQSVAFWCNPISGHATLYWYQQILGQGPKLLIQFQNNGVVDDSQLPKDRFSAERLKGVDSTLKIQPAKLEDSAVYLCASSPFSSTDTQYFGPGTRLTVL.

The V call is TRBV14, the J call TRBJ2-3, with D maybe TRBD1 (6 bases). This CDR3 comprises 15 residues. V gave up 0 bases and J gave up 5 bases, with 12 bases separating them. From germline, CDR1 is SGHDN and CDR2 FVKESK. The CDR3 sequence is CASSQDRQAGDTQYF. The CDR3 DNA follows: TGTGCCAGCAGCCAAGATAGACAGGCTGGAGATACGCAGTATTTT.

The V gene is TRBV4-2, the J gene TRBJ2-3; 8 bases match TRBD2. V lost 0 bases, J lost 2 bases, and 10 bases stayed unmatched. The germline V gene encodes CDR1 LGHNA and CDR2 YNFKEQ. The CDR3 is 18 residues long. The CDR3 reads CASSQEWLAGGPTDTQYF. CDR3 sequence (DNA): TGTGCCAGCAGCCAAGAATGGCTAGCGGGCGGACCCACAGATACGCAGTATTTT.

In its sample, this clonotype was seen many times. J is TRBJ2-5 and V is TRBV6-2 or TRBV6-3; a possible D gene is TRBD2 (6 bases). V gave up 2 bases and J gave up 5 bases, with 15 bases separating them. The CDR3 has 15 residues. Germline values: CDR1 MNHEY, CDR2 SVGEGT. Here the CDR3 DNA reads TGTGCCAGCAGTTACCTCCGGGGGACGAGGGAGACCCAGTACTTC. It translates to CASSYLRGTRETQYF.

In this sample, this clonotype turned up many times. The chain carries TRBV7-3 and TRBJ2-1; 13 bases are a match to TRBD2. The CDR3 extends over 15 amino acids. J was trimmed by 10 bases and V by 5 bases; bases with no gene match: 8. Germline CDR1 reads SGHTA; CDR2 reads FQGTGA. CDR3 region: CASSPRLAGGGEQFF. Here the CDR3 DNA reads TGTGCCAGCAGCCCCCGACTAGCGGGAGGAGGGGAGCAGTTCTTC.

This clonotype was detected only a few times. The chain recombines TRBV6-6 with TRBJ1-6, with D unresolved. V lost 0 bases to trimming and J lost 7 bases, with 10 bases between them. This CDR3 is built from 15 residues. Germline V gene lookup returns CDR1 MNHNY and CDR2 SVGAGI (reference sequence). The CDR3 DNA is TGTGCCAGCAGTTACTCCGGGGATGGGAATTCACCCCTCCACTTT. As protein: CASSYSGDGNSPLHF.

This clonotype occurred once. An end of the junction does not agree with germline; a read error may underlie this. The chain joins TRBV28 to TRBJ2-1; D is ambiguous. Germline lookup yields CDR1 MDHEN and CDR2 SYDVKM. This CDR3 region has 17 residues. The CDR3 sequence is CAGSLFPQRSSYNEQFF. CDR3 coding DNA: TGTGCCGGCAGTTTATTCCCCCAGAGGTCTTCCTACAATGAGCAGTTCTTC.

This clonotype has just a few counts. A single base separates this from a much larger clone, so it may be a read error. V is TRBV7-3 and J is TRBJ2-5, with 10 positions matching TRBD2. Germline CDR1 reads SGHTA; CDR2 reads FQGTGA. The V gene end was trimmed by 4 bases and the J gene end by 5 bases; junction bases not matched to a gene: 1. The CDR3 extends over 13 amino acids. CDR3 in amino acids: CASSSGLAETQYF. CDR3 DNA sequence: TGTGCCAGCAGCTCGGGACTAGCGGAGACCCAGTACTTC.

In its sample, this clonotype was seen many times. The chain combines TRBV15 with TRBJ1-2, with no clear D. Per germline, CDR1 LNHNV and CDR2 YYDKDF (reference sequence). The V end lost 5 bases, the J end lost 0 bases, and 13 bases lay between the germline ends. The CDR3 runs 15 residues. CDR3 region: CATSEPDASNYGYTF. CDR3 in DNA: TGTGCCACCAGCGAGCCGGACGCATCTAACTATGGCTACACCTTC.

This clonotype was observed many times. The genes are TRBV5-1 and TRBJ1-2; a weak D match, TRBD1 (5 bases). Trimming stripped 7 bases from V and 4 bases from J, with 20 bases between. Looked up from germline, CDR1 is SGHRS and CDR2 is YFSETQ. CDR3 size: 15 residues. CDR3 bases: TGCGCCAGCGGGGGAGGCCCATGGGAGGGCTATGGCTACACCTTC. Amino acid sequence: CASGGGPWEGYGYTF.